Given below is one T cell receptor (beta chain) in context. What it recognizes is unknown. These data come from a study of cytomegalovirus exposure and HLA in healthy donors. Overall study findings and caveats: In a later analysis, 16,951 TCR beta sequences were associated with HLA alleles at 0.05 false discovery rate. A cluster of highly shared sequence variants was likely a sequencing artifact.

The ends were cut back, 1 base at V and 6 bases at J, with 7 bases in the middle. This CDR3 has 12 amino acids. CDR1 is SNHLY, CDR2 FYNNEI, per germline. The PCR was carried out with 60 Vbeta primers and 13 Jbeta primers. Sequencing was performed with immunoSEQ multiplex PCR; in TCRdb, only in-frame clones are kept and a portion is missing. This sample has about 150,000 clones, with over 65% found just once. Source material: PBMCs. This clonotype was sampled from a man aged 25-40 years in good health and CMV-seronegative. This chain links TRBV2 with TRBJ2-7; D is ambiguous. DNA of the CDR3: TGTGCCAGCAGTGAAGGGGCTGGCGAGCAGTACTTC. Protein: CASSEGAGEQYF.